These 2 T cell receptor beta chains share one sample of origin, sequenced in a study of shared clonotypes between healthy human individuals. TCRdb's copy holds only in-frame clones and misses some; the assay was immunoSEQ multiplex PCR. This sample has 600,000 or so clones, with approximately 96% found just once. CD45RO-negative, CCR7-positively selected cells formed the naive CD8 fraction, excluding terminally differentiated effector memory CD45RA+ cells. The sequenced material came from naive CD8+ T cells sorted from blood. These receptors all stem from a woman in her twenties or thirties in good health.

The rearrangement joins TRBV2 to TRBJ2-3, with 7 bases that match TRBD2. CDR3 size: 15 residues. With 3 bases clipped from V and 2 bases from J, the junction kept 5 bases outside the gene matches. Per germline, CDR1 SNHLY and CDR2 FYNNEI. CDR3 residues: CASSEDGTNTDTQYF. CDR3 DNA sequence: TGTGCCAGCAGTGAGGACGGGACTAACACAGATACGCAGTATTTT. Supplemented by reference TRBV2 and TRBJ2-3, the full variable domain reads EPEVTQTPSHQVTQMGQEVILRCVPISNHLYFYWYRQILGQKVEFLVSFYNNEISEKSEIFDDQFSVERPDGSNFTLKIRSTKLEDSAMYFCASSEDGTNTDTQYFGPGTRLTVL.

The chain uses TRBV28 and TRBJ2-5; TRBD1 aligns across 10 bases. The tail of the sequence fits TRBJ2-7 better, so the J call may be wrong. Germline CDR1 and CDR2: MDHEN and SYDVKM. This CDR3 comprises 14 residues. The CDR3 DNA reads as TGTGCCAGCAGTTGGACAGGGGGTTCCTACGAGCAGTACTTC. Translated, it gives CASSWTGGSYEQYF.